Listed here are 13 T cell receptor beta chains from one sample, sequenced in a study of vaccination effects on CD4 cells after COVID-19. ViraFEST expansion of antigen-specific CD4+ T cells with viral peptide pools preceded sequencing. Following 10 days of culture, CD4+ T cells were isolated. Each participant was administered two doses of either the BNT162b2 or the mRNA-1273 vaccine. Only in-frame clones appear in the TCRdb table, and some are missing; sequencing was by immunoSEQ multiplex PCR. The top ten hold 0.95% to 1.5% of the sample, which has tens of thousands of clones, around 73% seen once. No antigen has been identified for these receptors. The sample here was CD4+ T cells from PBMCs cultured with HCoV-229E spike peptides, taken after COVID-19 vaccination. These receptors were collected from a human donor who received a COVID-19 vaccine.

The sample holds a few counts of this clone. The chain carries TRBV5-6 and TRBJ1-1, with D tentatively TRBD1 (5 bases). This CDR3 has 13 residues. Trimming removed 1 base from V and 6 bases from J, with 10 bases in between. CDR1 SGHDT and CDR2 YYEEEE come from the germline V gene. The CDR3 DNA sequence: TGTGCCAGCAGCTTGATAGCGGGGGCTGAAGCTTTCTTT. Translated, it gives CASSLIAGAEAFF.

The chain couples TRBV7-9 to TRBJ2-7, with 14 bases lining up with TRBD2. The CDR3 extends over 18 amino acids. Trimming removed 5 bases from V and 4 bases from J; junction bases left unmatched: 13. Germline V gene data show CDR1 as SEHNR and CDR2 as FQNEAQ (reference sequence). The CDR3 sequence is CASSPGLAGGNPLYEQYV. Here the CDR3 DNA reads TGTGCCAGCAGCCCCGGACTAGCGGGGGGCAATCCCCTATACGAGCAGTACGTC.

The V call is TRBV6-1, the J call TRBJ1-4, with D possibly matching TRBD1 (5 bases). CDR1 is MNHNS, CDR2 SASEGT, per germline. V lost 2 bases, J lost 7 bases, and 11 bases lay in between. This CDR3 region has 14 residues. In DNA form, the CDR3 reads TGTGCCAGCAGTGAAAGGGGTACGCGTGAAAAACTGTTTTTT. It yields the protein CASSERGTREKLFF.

The genes are TRBV12-3 or TRBV12-4 and TRBJ1-2, with D unresolved. The CDR3 totals 13 residues. The V and J ends lost 2 bases and 5 bases respectively, with 9 bases between them. The CDR3 protein is CASSLLGMYGYTF. The CDR3 DNA reads as TGTGCCAGCAGTTTATTGGGGATGTATGGCTACACCTTC.

The rearrangement links TRBV5-5 to TRBJ2-3; 7 bases line up with TRBD1. The CDR3 has 16 amino acids. The germline CDR1 and CDR2 sequences are SGHKS and YYEKEE (reference sequence). Trimming at V came to 1 base and at J to 0 bases, leaving 5 bases not matched to a gene. CDR3 sequence reads: CASSLRGLPSTDTQYF. The CDR3 nucleotides read TGTGCCAGCAGCTTGAGGGGGCTTCCTAGCACAGATACGCAGTATTTT.

This clone was seen more than once but under ten times. The chain uses TRBV7-3 and TRBJ2-3; a weak D match, TRBD2 (7 bases). This CDR3 comprises 16 residues. V was clipped by 5 bases and J by 2 bases, with 17 bases between them. Per the germline V gene, CDR1 is SGHTA and CDR2 is FQGTGA. In nucleotides, the CDR3 is TGTGCCAGCAGCCCTGGGGTGCGGGGGCCCACAGATACGCAGTATTTT. Encoded protein: CASSPGVRGPTDTQYF. Using reference TRBV7-3 and TRBJ2-3 for the parts outside the CDR3, the full variable domain is GAGVSQTPSNKVTEKGKYVELRCDPISGHTALYWYRQSLGQGPEFLIYFQGTGAADDSGLPNDRFFAVRPEGSVSTLKIQRTERGDSAVYLCASSPGVRGPTDTQYFGPGTRLTVL.

This chain links TRBV24-1 with TRBJ2-2, with 9 bases aligning to TRBD1. The CDR3 has 16 amino acids. Trimming at V came to 3 bases and at J to 4 bases, leaving 5 bases not matched to a gene. Per germline, CDR1 KGHDR and CDR2 SFDVKD. The CDR3 DNA follows: TGTGCCACCAGTGATACCCGACAGGGGGGCACCGGGGAGCTGTTTTTT. Its protein product is CATSDTRQGGTGELFF.

The chain employs TRBV24-1 and TRBJ2-3; 8 bases map to TRBD2. CDR3 length: 15 residues. V lost 9 bases to trimming and J lost 0 bases; unmatched junction nucleotides: 7. From germline, CDR1 is KGHDR and CDR2 SFDVKD. The chain's CDR3 is CATGRGVYSTDTQYF. CDR3 nucleotide sequence: TGTGCCACCGGGCGGGGGGTTTATAGCACAGATACGCAGTATTTT.

The rearrangement links TRBV12-3 or TRBV12-4 to TRBJ1-5; D unresolved. The length of the CDR3 is 13 residues. V was clipped by 7 bases and J by 3 bases, with 10 bases between them. The CDR3 is CASKRTDNQPQHF. The CDR3 bases are TGTGCCAGCAAAAGGACGGACAATCAGCCCCAGCATTTT.

The chain combines TRBV2 with TRBJ1-4; TRBD1 matches at 10 bases. The V gene end was trimmed by 5 bases and the J gene end by 3 bases; junction bases not matched to a gene: 3. Germline loops: CDR1 SNHLY, CDR2 FYNNEI. This CDR3 has 15 amino acids. The CDR3 DNA is TGTGCCAGCAGTCGACAGGGGGCGCCTAATGAAAAACTGTTTTTT. As protein: CASSRQGAPNEKLFF.

In this sample, this clone turned up a few times. V and J are TRBV18 and TRBJ1-3, with unresolved D. CDR3 size: 15 residues. CDR1 KGHSH and CDR2 LQKENI come from the germline V gene. Trimming cost V 5 bases and J 0 bases, with 11 bases left between them. Here the CDR3 reads CASSSTILSGNTIYF. The CDR3 coding sequence is TGTGCCAGCTCATCTACGATCCTCTCTGGAAACACCATATATTTT.

This clone was seen once. This chain connects TRBV2 to TRBJ2-1, with 8 bases fitting TRBD2. This CDR3 is 14 amino acids long. Trimming removed 6 bases from V and 8 bases from J; junction bases left unmatched: 9. From germline, CDR1 is SNHLY and CDR2 FYNNEI. The CDR3 sequence: CASSRTMTSDEQFF. The CDR3, as DNA: TGTGCCAGCAGCCGAACCATGACTAGCGATGAGCAGTTCTTC.

This clone was observed a handful of times. The chain uses TRBV5-1 and TRBJ1-1; the match to TRBD1 covers 10 bases. The CDR3 sequence is 16 residues long. Looked up from germline, CDR1 is SGHRS and CDR2 is YFSETQ. The junction had 3 bases not matched to a gene; V was cut back by 0 bases and J by 1 base. CDR3 nucleotide sequence: TGCGCCAGCAGCTTGGCCGGACAGGGGGGGAACACTGAAGCTTTCTTT. Encoded protein: CASSLAGQGGNTEAFF.